This TCR beta chain appears in the sequencing data of a study of OX40 agonist ivuxolimab in advanced cancers. Clones were read by immunoSEQ multiplex PCR, and TCRdb kept only the in-frame ones, dropping some. Of about 45,000 clones in the sample, around 83% were seen once. Per germline, CDR1 MGHDK and CDR2 SYGVNS. The CDR3 consists of 15 residues. Deletions cut 1 base from V and 2 bases from J, with 10 bases between. Peripheral blood came from all dose cohorts at three timepoints. The chain couples TRBV25-1 to TRBJ2-3; TRBD2 is a possible D gene (6 bases). The TCR sequence derives from an adult with an advanced solid tumor such as melanoma, head and neck, liver or kidney cancer. The sample was CD4+ or CD8+ T cells sorted from blood, taken in a trial of the OX40 agonist ivuxolimab. The CDR3 loop reads CASSESAGNTDTQYF. The CDR3, as DNA: TGTGCCAGCAGTGAATCGGCGGGGAACACAGATACGCAGTATTTT.